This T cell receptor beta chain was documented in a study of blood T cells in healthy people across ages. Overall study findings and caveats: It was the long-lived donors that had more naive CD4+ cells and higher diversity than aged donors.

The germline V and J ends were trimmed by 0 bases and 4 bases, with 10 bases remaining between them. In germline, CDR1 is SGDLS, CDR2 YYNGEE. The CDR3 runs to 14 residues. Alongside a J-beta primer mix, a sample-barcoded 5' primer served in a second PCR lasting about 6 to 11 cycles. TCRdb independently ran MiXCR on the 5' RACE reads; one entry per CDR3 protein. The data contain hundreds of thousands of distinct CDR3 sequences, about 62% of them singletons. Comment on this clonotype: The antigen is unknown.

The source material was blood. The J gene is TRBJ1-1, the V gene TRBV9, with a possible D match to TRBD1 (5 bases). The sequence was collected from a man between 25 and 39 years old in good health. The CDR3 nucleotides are TGTGCCAGCAGCGTAGATGGAAGGGGCACTGAAGCTTTCTTT. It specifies CASSVDGRGTEAFF.